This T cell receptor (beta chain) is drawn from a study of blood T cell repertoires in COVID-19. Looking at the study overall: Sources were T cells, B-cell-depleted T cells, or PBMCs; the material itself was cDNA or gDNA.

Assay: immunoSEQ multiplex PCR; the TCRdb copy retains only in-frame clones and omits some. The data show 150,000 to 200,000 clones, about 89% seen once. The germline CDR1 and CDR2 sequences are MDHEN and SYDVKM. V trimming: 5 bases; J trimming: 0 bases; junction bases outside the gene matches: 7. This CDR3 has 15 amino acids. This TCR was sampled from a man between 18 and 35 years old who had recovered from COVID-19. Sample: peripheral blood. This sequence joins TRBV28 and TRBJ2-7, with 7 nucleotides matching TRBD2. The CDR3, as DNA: TGTGCCAGCAGTGGTAGACTAGCTGGCTCCTACGAGCAGTACTTC. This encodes CASSGRLAGSYEQYF.